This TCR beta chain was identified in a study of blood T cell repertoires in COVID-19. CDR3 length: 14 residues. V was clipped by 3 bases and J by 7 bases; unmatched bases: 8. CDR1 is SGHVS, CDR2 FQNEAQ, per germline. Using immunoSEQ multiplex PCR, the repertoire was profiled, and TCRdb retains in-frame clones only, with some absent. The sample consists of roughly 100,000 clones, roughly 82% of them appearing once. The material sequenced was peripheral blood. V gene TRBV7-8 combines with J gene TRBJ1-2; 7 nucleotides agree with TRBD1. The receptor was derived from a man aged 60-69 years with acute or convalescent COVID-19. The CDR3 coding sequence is TGTGCCAGCAGCTTTCAAGGGGGCTCAGGTGGCTACACCTTC. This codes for CASSFQGGSGGYTF.